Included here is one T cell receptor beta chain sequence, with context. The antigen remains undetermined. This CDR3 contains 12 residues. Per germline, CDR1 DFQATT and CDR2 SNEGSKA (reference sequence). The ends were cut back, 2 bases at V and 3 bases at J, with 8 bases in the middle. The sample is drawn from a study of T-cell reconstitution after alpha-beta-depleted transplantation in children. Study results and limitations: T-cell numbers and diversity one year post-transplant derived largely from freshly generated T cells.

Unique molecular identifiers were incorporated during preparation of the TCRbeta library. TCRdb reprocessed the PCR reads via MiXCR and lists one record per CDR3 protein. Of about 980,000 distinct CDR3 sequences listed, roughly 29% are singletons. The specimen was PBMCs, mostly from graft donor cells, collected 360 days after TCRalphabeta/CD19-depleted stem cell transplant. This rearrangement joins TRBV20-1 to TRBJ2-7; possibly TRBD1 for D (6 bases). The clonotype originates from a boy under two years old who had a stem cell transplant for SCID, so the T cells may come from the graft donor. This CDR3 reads CSARRTVYEQYF. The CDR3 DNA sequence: TGCAGTGCTAGAAGGACAGTCTACGAGCAGTACTTC.